This is a list of T cell receptor beta chains from one sample in a study of identical twins. One entry per CDR3 protein results from TCRdb running MiXCR on the 5' RACE reads. The sample records about 690,000 distinct CDR3 sequences, approximately 21% being singletons. This same sample was also part of a study on T cells expressing NK-cell markers.

Material: PBMCs. The source of these receptors is a woman between 18 and 29 years old in good health. The CDR3 runs from the conserved cysteine through the conserved F or W. A D gene is named only where the DNA matches it firmly.

v_gene: TRBV20-1
d_gene: -
j_gene: TRBJ2-3
CDR3aa: CSARAPPDTQYF

v_gene: TRBV3-1
d_gene: TRBD2
j_gene: TRBJ2-7
CDR3aa: CASSFSGGPYEQYF

v_gene: TRBV29-1
d_gene: TRBD2
j_gene: TRBJ2-7
CDR3aa: CSVWTSGIEEQYF

v_gene: TRBV30
d_gene: TRBD2
j_gene: TRBJ2-5
CDR3aa: CAWSVSGSGETQYF

v_gene: TRBV6-2/TRBV6-3
d_gene: -
j_gene: TRBJ1-4
CDR3aa: CASSASGRPEKLFF

v_gene: TRBV7-9
d_gene: TRBD2
j_gene: TRBJ2-1
CDR3aa: CASSLMGLGSEQFF

v_gene: TRBV20-1
d_gene: TRBD1
j_gene: TRBJ1-3
CDR3aa: CSARYRQGGNTIYF

v_gene: TRBV12-3/TRBV12-4
d_gene: TRBD2
j_gene: TRBJ2-2
CDR3aa: CASSLWESRGGGELFF

v_gene: TRBV9
d_gene: -
j_gene: TRBJ2-1
CDR3aa: CASSVGSGGHEQFF

v_gene: TRBV5-1
d_gene: -
j_gene: TRBJ2-5
CDR3aa: CASSVGVQETQYF

v_gene: TRBV6-2/TRBV6-3
d_gene: TRBD2
j_gene: TRBJ2-2
CDR3aa: CASRPSGRYTGELFF

v_gene: TRBV12-3/TRBV12-4
d_gene: TRBD2
j_gene: TRBJ2-3
CDR3aa: CASSLLAYSTDTQYF

v_gene: TRBV4-2
d_gene: -
j_gene: TRBJ2-1
CDR3aa: CASSQDRRGGLGNEQFF

v_gene: TRBV5-1
d_gene: TRBD2
j_gene: TRBJ2-3
CDR3aa: CASSLVLQRGITDTQYF

v_gene: TRBV20-1
d_gene: -
j_gene: TRBJ2-5
CDR3aa: CSARDGVETQYF

v_gene: TRBV6-1
d_gene: TRBD2
j_gene: TRBJ2-7
CDR3aa: CASSPTGLAITYEQYF

v_gene: TRBV9
d_gene: TRBD1
j_gene: TRBJ1-2
CDR3aa: CASSVEGTAEYGYTF

v_gene: TRBV18
d_gene: -
j_gene: TRBJ2-1
CDR3aa: CASSPIGFTYNEQFF

v_gene: TRBV6-1
d_gene: -
j_gene: TRBJ2-1
CDR3aa: CAISQGAYNEQFF

v_gene: TRBV29-1
d_gene: -
j_gene: TRBJ1-1
CDR3aa: CSVQSGLNTEAFF

v_gene: TRBV29-1
d_gene: -
j_gene: TRBJ2-3
CDR3aa: CSVWDLRITDTQYF

v_gene: TRBV5-4
d_gene: -
j_gene: TRBJ2-5
CDR3aa: CASSLDWGETQYF

v_gene: TRBV2
d_gene: TRBD1
j_gene: TRBJ2-3
CDR3aa: CASSAPWTGEDTQYF